This TCR beta chain was recorded in a study of blood T cell repertoires in COVID-19. Background on the study: The cDNA or gDNA used as material had been derived from T cells, B-cell-depleted T cells, or PBMCs.

TCRdb keeps only in-frame clones here, not all; method: immunoSEQ multiplex PCR. The sample includes around 39,000 clones, around 85% of them seen just once. V lost 5 bases, J lost 2 bases, and 14 bases lay in between. Per the germline V gene, CDR1 is SGHRS and CDR2 is YFSETQ. This CDR3 has 14 residues. The chain joins TRBV5-1 to TRBJ2-7, with unresolved D. This clonotype originated in a man aged 40-49 years with active COVID-19. Input material: peripheral blood. CDR3: CASSKSDLAYEQYF. The CDR3 bases are TGCGCCAGCAGTAAATCAGACTTGGCCTACGAGCAGTACTTC. The full variable domain, with the rest looked up from reference TRBV5-1 and TRBJ2-7, is KAGVTQTPRYLIKTRGQQVTLSCSPISGHRSVSWYQQTPGQGLQFLFEYFSETQRNKGNFPGRFSGRQFSNSRSEMNVSTLELGDSALYLCASSKSDLAYEQYFGPGTRLTVT.